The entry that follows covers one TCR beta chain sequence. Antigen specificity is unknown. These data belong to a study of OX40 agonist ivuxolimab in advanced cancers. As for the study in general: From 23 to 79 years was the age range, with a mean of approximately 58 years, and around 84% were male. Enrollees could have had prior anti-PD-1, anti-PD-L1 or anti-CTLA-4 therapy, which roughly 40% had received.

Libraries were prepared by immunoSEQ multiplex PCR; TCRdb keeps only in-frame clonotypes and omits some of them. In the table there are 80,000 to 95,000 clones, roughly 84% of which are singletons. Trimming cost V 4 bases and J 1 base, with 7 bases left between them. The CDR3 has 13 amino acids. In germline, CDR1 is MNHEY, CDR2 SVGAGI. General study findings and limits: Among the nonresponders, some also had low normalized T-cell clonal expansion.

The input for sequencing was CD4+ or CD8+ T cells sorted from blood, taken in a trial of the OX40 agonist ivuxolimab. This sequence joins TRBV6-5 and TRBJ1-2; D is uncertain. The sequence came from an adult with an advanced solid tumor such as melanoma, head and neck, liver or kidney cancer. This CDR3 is CASSLGLNYGYTF. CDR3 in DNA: TGTGCCAGCAGTTTAGGGCTTAACTATGGCTACACCTTC.